This T cell receptor (beta chain) originates from a study of blood T cell repertoires in COVID-19. Study information: The study drew acute and convalescent COVID-19 samples from the United States, Italy and Spain. In each case, the material was cDNA or gDNA derived from T cells, B-cell-depleted T cells, or PBMCs.

This CDR3 spans 14 amino acids. After removal of 7 bases from V and 1 base from J, the junction contained 4 bases not matched to a gene. Germline CDR1 reads SGHTA; CDR2 reads FQGNSA. Original data processing: Reference gene primer amplification yielded estimated nucleated cell counts. Generated by immunoSEQ multiplex PCR, the TCRdb table keeps only in-frame clones and is missing some. V, J and clone size are taken as reported in that table, and D and trimming were inferred from the DNA itself. The sample yields under 200,000 clones, 70% to 90% seen once. This TCR derives from a man over 45 with active or convalescent COVID-19. Sequenced material: peripheral blood. J is TRBJ2-7 and V is TRBV7-2, with TRBD1 identical over 10 bases. This chain's CDR3 is CASTGQGESYEQYF. CDR3 in DNA: TGTGCCAGCACCGGACAGGGGGAATCCTACGAGCAGTACTTC.